A single sample gave rise to the 4 T cell receptor beta chains below, sequenced in a study of cytomegalovirus exposure and HLA in healthy donors. Primers included in the PCR were 60 Vbeta and 13 Jbeta primers. Clones were sequenced by immunoSEQ multiplex PCR, and TCRdb holds only the in-frame ones, with some missing. Of some 200,000 clones listed, 78% are singletons. The source material was PBMCs. These receptors were taken from a female donor in good health and CMV-seronegative.

The V and J genes are TRBV10-3 and TRBJ2-7, with 8 bases lining up with TRBD2. The CDR3 spans 12 residues. V trimming: 6 bases; J trimming: 5 bases; junction bases outside the gene matches: 3. The V gene's germline CDR1 is ENHRY and CDR2 SYGVKD. This CDR3 is CAIRGSGNEQYF. DNA for the CDR3: TGTGCCATCAGGGGTAGCGGGAACGAGCAGTACTTC.

The genes are TRBV6-6 and TRBJ2-7, with 7 bases lining up with TRBD1. V lost 5 bases and J lost 3; bases outside the gene matches: 4. CDR3 size: 13 residues. Germline lookup yields CDR1 MNHNY and CDR2 SVGAGI (reference sequence). CDR3 nucleotides: TGTGCCAGCAGTACCGACAGGGACTACGAGCAGTACTTC. Translation: CASSTDRDYEQYF.

This sequence joins TRBV7-2 and TRBJ2-1, with a weak D call TRBD1 (5 bases). CDR3 length equals 15 residues. Germline assignment: CDR1 SGHTA and CDR2 FQGNSA. Trimming removed 5 bases at V and 0 bases at J, with 11 bases between. The CDR3 reads CASSPGLSSYNEQFF. The CDR3, as DNA: TGTGCCAGCAGCCCAGGGCTGAGCTCCTACAATGAGCAGTTCTTC.

The chain joins TRBV9 to TRBJ2-1; tentatively, D is TRBD1 (6 bases). CDR1 is SGDLS, CDR2 YYNGEE, per germline. There are 17 residues in the CDR3. Trimming cost V 0 bases and J 0 bases, with 13 bases left between them. The CDR3 loop reads CASSVAPQGSSYNEQFF. CDR3 DNA sequence: TGTGCCAGCAGCGTAGCCCCGCAGGGGAGCTCCTACAATGAGCAGTTCTTC.